This T cell receptor beta chain was retrieved from a study of control samples from healthy donors and cancer patients. CDR3 size: 16 residues. Germline V lookup: CDR1 MDHEN, CDR2 SYDVKM. Trimming shortened V by 2 bases and J by 6 bases, and 17 bases separated the two germline ends. Clones were sequenced by immunoSEQ multiplex PCR, and TCRdb holds only the in-frame ones, with some missing. This table holds around 250,000 clones, 82% found once. Input material: PBMCs. The chain recombines TRBV28 with TRBJ2-1, with D unclear. This clonotype originated in a woman aged 60-70 years with lung cancer. CDR3 sequence reads: CASSLNSPALGNEQFF. DNA for the CDR3: TGTGCCAGCAGTTTAAACTCTCCCGCCCTCGGCAATGAGCAGTTCTTC.